Presented here are 21 T cell receptor beta chains from one specimen sequenced in a study of beta chain bispecific antibodies for T cell cancers. The study's findings and limits: Normal T cells contributed less of the targeted TRBV signal than the leukemia cells did.

TCRdb recomputed calls from the 5' RACE reads with MiXCR, one row per CDR3 protein. The table has around 15,000 distinct CDR3 sequences, over 2% seen once. Either OKT3 anti-CD3 antibody or CD3/CD28 beads expanded T cells from blood mononuclear cells over approximately three days. These receptors' targets are unknown. Specimen: healthy donor T cells cultured with leukemia cells. These receptors all stem from a human donor in good health. Some clones in this sample may be carry-over from other donors' samples.

This clonotype has a count of ten or more. DNA of the CDR3: TGTGCCAGCAGGAAAACAGGGATAGGTGGCTATGGCTACACCTTC. Translated: CASRKTGIGGYGYTF. The rearrangement joins TRBV6-5 to TRBJ1-2, with TRBD1 as a possible D gene (6 bases). The CDR3 spans 15 residues. Germline V gene lookup returns CDR1 MNHEY and CDR2 SVGAGI. V was trimmed by 6 bases and J by 4 bases, leaving 18 bases between them.

This clonotype was picked up many times. The chain employs TRBV19 and TRBJ1-5; D is unresolved. Trimming stripped 1 base from V and 1 base from J, with 8 bases between. CDR1 is LNHDA, CDR2 SQIVND, per germline (reference sequence). The CDR3 extends over 15 amino acids. This CDR3 reads CASSIASASNQPQHF. The CDR3, as DNA: TGTGCCAGTAGTATAGCTTCCGCCAGCAATCAGCCCCAGCATTTT.

This clonotype was seen ten or more times. V usage is TRBV28 and J usage is TRBJ2-7; possible D gene TRBD1, 6 bases. The ends were cut back, 5 bases at V and 4 bases at J, with 12 bases in the middle. In germline, CDR1 is MDHEN, CDR2 SYDVKM. The CDR3 totals 13 residues. In nucleotides, the CDR3 is TGTGCCAGCAGTCTCGGGACACAATACGAGCAGTACTTC. Translating it yields CASSLGTQYEQYF. The whole variable domain, filled in from reference TRBV28 and TRBJ2-7, reads DVKVTQSSRYLVKRTGEKVFLECVQDMDHENMFWYRQDPGLGLRLIYFSYDVKMKEKGDIPEGYSVSREKKERFSLILESASTNQTSMYLCASSLGTQYEQYFGPGTRLTVT.

This clonotype was detected many times. This sequence joins TRBV13 and TRBJ2-5; D perhaps matches TRBD1 (6 bases). The CDR3 is 14 amino acids. CDR1 is PRHDT, CDR2 FYEKMQ, per germline (reference sequence). V gave up 5 bases and J gave up 7 bases, with 17 bases separating them. CDR3 loop: CASSISGTPVTQYF. The CDR3 DNA reads TGTGCCAGCAGCATATCCGGGACACCGGTGACCCAGTACTTC. Together with reference TRBV13 and TRBJ2-5, the CDR3 gives the full variable domain: AAGVIQSPRHLIKEKRETATLKCYPIPRHDTVYWYQQGPGQDPQFLISFYEKMQSDKGSIPDRFSAQQFSDYHSELNMSSLELGDSALYFCASSISGTPVTQYFGPGTRLLVL.

This clonotype was detected many times. This chain uses TRBV4-1 with TRBJ1-1; D might be TRBD1 (5 bases). Germline CDR1 MGHRA, CDR2 YSYEKL. The CDR3 runs 16 residues. With 4 bases removed from V and 1 base from J, the gap between germline ends came to 16 bases. The CDR3: CASSPGGASGNTEAFF. The DNA of the CDR3 is TGCGCCAGCAGCCCGGGCGGGGCTTCCGGGAACACTGAAGCTTTCTTT.

This clonotype was counted at least ten times. The chain combines TRBV5-1 with TRBJ1-1, with D unresolved. This CDR3 is built from 11 residues. Deletions cut 2 bases from V and 5 bases from J, with 4 bases between. The germline V gene encodes CDR1 SGHRS and CDR2 YFSETQ. The CDR3 bases are TGCGCCAGCAGCTTCGGGACTGAAGCTTTCTTT. Amino acid sequence: CASSFGTEAFF.

This clonotype has a count of ten or more. The chain carries TRBV6-5 and TRBJ1-2; D gene uncertain. This CDR3 spans 14 amino acids. Germline V gene sequence: CDR1 MNHEY, CDR2 SVGAGI. The ends were cut back, 5 bases at V and 6 bases at J, with 16 bases in the middle. The CDR3 nucleotides are TGTGCCAGCAGTCTTTATGGCTTGACGGATGGCTACACCTTC. Translation: CASSLYGLTDGYTF.

This clonotype showed up many times. CDR3: CSVEDSRRRTGVLGYTF. The DNA for the CDR3 is TGCAGCGTTGAAGATTCGAGAAGGAGGACAGGGGTCTTGGGCTACACCTTC. The V and J genes are TRBV29-1 and TRBJ1-2, with TRBD1 matching 9 bases. The CDR3 is 17 amino acids. The trim removed 0 bases at V and 8 bases at J, leaving 16 bases unmatched. Germline CDR1 and CDR2: SQVTM and ANQGSEA.

This clonotype was picked up many times. This chain joins TRBV12-3 or TRBV12-4 and TRBJ2-3; D is uncertain. V lost 7 bases to trimming and J lost 5 bases, with 13 bases between them. The CDR3 has 13 residues. CDR3 amino acids: CASTTVERDTQYF. The CDR3, as DNA: TGTGCCAGCACCACGGTGGAGAGAGATACGCAGTATTTT.

This clonotype was detected ten times or more. The chain has TRBV5-1 and TRBJ2-1; D call uncertain. Germline CDR1 SGHRS, CDR2 YFSETQ. The CDR3 loop spans 16 amino acids. V lost 4 bases, J lost 0 bases, and 14 bases lay in between. CDR3 amino acids: CASSHSSVSSYNEQFF. The CDR3 DNA follows: TGCGCCAGCAGCCATTCCTCCGTGAGCTCCTACAATGAGCAGTTCTTC. Using reference TRBV5-1 and TRBJ2-1 for the parts outside the CDR3, the full variable domain is KAGVTQTPRYLIKTRGQQVTLSCSPISGHRSVSWYQQTPGQGLQFLFEYFSETQRNKGNFPGRFSGRQFSNSRSEMNVSTLELGDSALYLCASSHSSVSSYNEQFFGPGTRLTVL.

This clonotype was found many times. The chain joins TRBV28 to TRBJ1-2; 10 positions agree with TRBD1. Trimming at V came to 6 bases and at J to 1 base, leaving 11 bases not matched to a gene. Germline values: CDR1 MDHEN, CDR2 SYDVKM. This CDR3 region has 17 residues. In DNA form, the CDR3 reads TGTGCCAGCAGCCTGCCTGGACAGGGGGGTCTTAACTATGGCTACACCTTC. Its translation is CASSLPGQGGLNYGYTF.

This clonotype was picked up many times. The chain uses TRBV27 and TRBJ2-1; D unclear. The V end was cut by 3 bases, the J end by 1 base, with 1 base between. The CDR3 spans 12 residues. CDR1 and CDR2 (germline): MNHEY, SMNVEV (reference sequence). The CDR3 sequence: CASSFSYNEQFF. CDR3 DNA sequence: TGTGCCAGCAGTTTTTCCTACAATGAGCAGTTCTTC.

This clonotype has ten or more counts. This chain links TRBV29-1 with TRBJ2-5, with D perhaps assigned TRBD1 or TRBD2 (5 bases each). Trimming took off 5 bases at V and 4 bases at J, with 14 bases between the two ends. The CDR3 contains 13 residues. Germline CDR1 and CDR2: SQVTM and ANQGSEA. The CDR3 region is CSVLRNGAETQYF. Written as DNA, the CDR3 is TGCAGCGTTCTGAGGAACGGGGCAGAGACCCAGTACTTC.

This clonotype was picked up a small number of times. The chain recombines TRBV5-1 with TRBJ2-7, with D perhaps matching TRBD1 (6 bases). V shed 5 bases and J shed 0 bases, with 9 bases lying between them. The CDR3 is 13 residues long. Germline V lookup: CDR1 SGHRS, CDR2 YFSETQ. The CDR3 spells CASRDRNSYEQYF. The CDR3, as DNA: TGCGCCAGCAGAGACAGGAACTCCTACGAGCAGTACTTC.

This clonotype was seen ten or more times. This sequence joins TRBV2 and TRBJ1-6; TRBD1 aligns across 7 bases. Losses at the gene ends were 5 bases for V and 7 bases for J; bases not matched to a gene: 11. CDR3 length equals 16 residues. CDR1 is SNHLY, CDR2 FYNNEI, per germline. The CDR3 spells CASSPSTGALNSPLHF. In nucleotides, the CDR3 is TGTGCCAGCAGTCCCTCCACAGGGGCGCTCAATTCACCCCTCCACTTT.

This clonotype was observed at least ten times. J is TRBJ1-1 and V is TRBV27; D gene uncertain. Trimming shortened V by 0 bases and J by 1 base, and 6 bases separated the two germline ends. Germline CDR1 and CDR2: MNHEY and SMNVEV (reference sequence). This CDR3 comprises 14 residues. DNA for the CDR3: TGTGCCAGCAGTTTATCACCAGGGAACACTGAAGCTTTCTTT. It codes for CASSLSPGNTEAFF.

This clonotype was seen repeatedly, ten times or more. The chain couples TRBV12-3 or TRBV12-4 to TRBJ2-7; D gene uncertain. This CDR3 contains 14 residues. Trimming cost V 3 bases and J 2 bases, with 11 bases left between them. The DNA for the CDR3 is TGTGCCAGCAGTTTTTCCGGGCTCCCCTACGAGCAGTACTTC. It translates to CASSFSGLPYEQYF.

This clonotype occurred many times. The chain links TRBV5-1 to TRBJ2-3; 9 bases are a match to TRBD2. The germline V gene encodes CDR1 SGHRS and CDR2 YFSETQ. The V segment lost 1 base and the J segment 2 bases; nucleotides outside the gene matches: 8. The CDR3 covers 17 residues. CDR3 sequence (DNA): TGCGCCAGCAGCTTGCGAGGAGCGGGGGGACACACAGATACGCAGTATTTT. Amino acid sequence: CASSLRGAGGHTDTQYF. Full variable domain (remainder filled in from reference TRBV5-1 and TRBJ2-3): KAGVTQTPRYLIKTRGQQVTLSCSPISGHRSVSWYQQTPGQGLQFLFEYFSETQRNKGNFPGRFSGRQFSNSRSEMNVSTLELGDSALYLCASSLRGAGGHTDTQYFGPGTRLTVL.

This clonotype was detected ten times or more. The chain uses TRBV19 and TRBJ1-1; D is unclear. CDR3 length equals 12 residues. Germline assignment: CDR1 LNHDA and CDR2 SQIVND (reference sequence). The ends were cut back, 6 bases at V and 2 bases at J, with 7 bases in the middle. The CDR3 is CASSFSNTEAFF. CDR3 coding DNA: TGTGCCAGTAGCTTCTCCAACACTGAAGCTTTCTTT.

At least ten counts were recorded for this clonotype. The chain links TRBV5-1 to TRBJ1-3, with D maybe TRBD1 (6 bases). The V gene's germline CDR1 is SGHRS and CDR2 YFSETQ. The CDR3 is 14 residues long. V lost 2 bases to trimming and J lost 8 bases, with 14 bases between them. CDR3 DNA: TGCGCCAGCAGCTTCGCAGGGGACCGGGACACCATATATTTT. Residues: CASSFAGDRDTIYF.

This clonotype came up many times. The J gene is TRBJ1-1, the V gene TRBV6-5; D unclear. Trimming cost V 5 bases and J 4 bases, with 14 bases left between them. The CDR3 loop spans 14 amino acids. The germline V gene has CDR1 MNHEY and CDR2 SVGAGI. This CDR3 is CASSGRVWGTEAFF. CDR3 nucleotide sequence: TGTGCCAGCAGTGGTCGGGTTTGGGGCACTGAAGCTTTCTTT.